Sequencing of this T cell receptor (beta chain) was carried out in a study of T cell responses to AZD1222 COVID-19 vaccine. Method: immunoSEQ multiplex PCR; TCRdb's copy keeps in-frame clones and lacks some. The sample gives 170,000 or so clones, 90% of which show up once; 2.5% to 3.5% is in the top ten. Sequencing used peripheral blood, obtained on day 0 of AZD1222 vaccination. The origin of this receptor is an adult in good health.

CDR3 bases: TGTGCCAGCTCACGGGACAGGATGAAATATAATTCACCCCTCCACTTT. This translates into CASSRDRMKYNSPLHF. The chain joins TRBV18 to TRBJ1-6; 8 positions agree with TRBD1. V was pared by 4 bases and J by 4 bases, with 6 bases of the junction left unmatched. Looked up from germline, CDR1 is KGHSH and CDR2 is LQKENI. CDR3 length: 16 residues. The entire variable domain, with the rest obtained from reference TRBV18 and TRBJ1-6, is as follows: NAGVMQNPRHLVRRRGQEARLRCSPMKGHSHVYWYRQLPEEGLKFMVYLQKENIIDESGMPKERFSAEFPKEGPSILRIQQVVRGDSAAYFCASSRDRMKYNSPLHFGNGTRLTVT.